This entry lists 2 T cell receptor beta chains sequenced from one sample in a study of STAT3 mutations in large granular lymphocyte leukemia. Study results and caveats: At least one immunodominant TCR beta clonotype appeared in every T-cell large granular lymphocyte leukemia patient.

TCRdb keeps only in-frame clones here, not all; method: immunoSEQ multiplex PCR. The sample carries around 29,000 clones, approximately 83% recorded once. Their recognized antigens are unknown. What was sequenced was peripheral blood mononuclear cells. These receptors all come from a man in his 60s with T-cell large granular lymphocyte leukemia. Some clones in this sample may be carry-over from other donors' samples.

This clone appeared a few times. The chain joins TRBV25-1 to TRBJ2-3; no firm D call. The germline gives CDR1 MGHDK, CDR2 SYGVNS. The CDR3 consists of 14 residues. The ends were cut back, 4 bases at V and 1 base at J, with 9 bases in the middle. The CDR3 loop is CASSAGHRTDTQYF. CDR3 coding DNA: TGTGCCAGCAGTGCGGGCCACCGCACAGATACGCAGTATTTT.

This clone is medium-sized within its sample. V usage is TRBV9 and J usage is TRBJ2-1; D is unclear. V dropped 3 bases and J dropped 1 base, with 17 bases sitting between them. In germline, CDR1 is SGDLS, CDR2 YYNGEE. The CDR3 covers 17 residues. CDR3 sequence reads: CASSAPAIGVSYNEQFF. CDR3 bases: TGTGCCAGCAGCGCACCAGCGATCGGTGTGTCCTACAATGAGCAGTTCTTC.